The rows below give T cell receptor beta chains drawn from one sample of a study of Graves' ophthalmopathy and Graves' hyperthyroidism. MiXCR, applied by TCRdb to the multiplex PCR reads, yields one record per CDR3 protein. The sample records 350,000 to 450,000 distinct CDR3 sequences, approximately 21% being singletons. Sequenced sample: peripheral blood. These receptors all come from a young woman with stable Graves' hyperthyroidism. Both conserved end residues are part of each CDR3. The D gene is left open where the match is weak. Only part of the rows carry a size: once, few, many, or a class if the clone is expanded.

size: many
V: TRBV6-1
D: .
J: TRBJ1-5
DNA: TGTGCCAGCAGTCGACAGGCTAGCAATCAGCCCCAGCATTTT
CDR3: CASSRQASNQPQHF

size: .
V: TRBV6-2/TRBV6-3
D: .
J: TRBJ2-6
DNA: TGTGCCAGCAGCAATGACGGGGGCTCTGGGGCCAACGTCCTGACTTTC
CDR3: CASSNDGGSGANVLTF

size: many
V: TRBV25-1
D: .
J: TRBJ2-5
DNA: TGTGCCAGCAGTAAGGGGGGTTTGCAGGGAGTGGAGACCCAGTACTTC
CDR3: CASSKGGLQGVETQYF

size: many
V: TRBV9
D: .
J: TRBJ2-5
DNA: TGTGCCAGCAGCGTAGTCCCGTACCAAGAGACCCAGTACTTC
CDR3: CASSVVPYQETQYF

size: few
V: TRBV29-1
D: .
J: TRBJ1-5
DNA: TGCAGCGGCGGGGGGGTGGGGCAGCCCCGGCATTTT
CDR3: CSGGGVGQPRHF

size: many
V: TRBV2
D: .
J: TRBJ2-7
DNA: TGTGCCAGCAGAGGGGCCTACGAGCAGTACTTC
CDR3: CASRGAYEQYF

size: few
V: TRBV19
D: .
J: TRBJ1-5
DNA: TGTGCCAGTAGTAGAAGGCACAGTCGAGGCTGGCAGCCCCAGCATTTT
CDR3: CASSRRHSRGWQPQHF

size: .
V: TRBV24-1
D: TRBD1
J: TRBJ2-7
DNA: TGTGCCACCGCCGGGACAGAACACTACGAGCAGTACTTC
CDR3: CATAGTEHYEQYF

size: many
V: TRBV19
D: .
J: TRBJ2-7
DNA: TGTGCCAGCCGACCGGTGAACAGTGGGGAGCAGTACTTC
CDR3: CASRPVNSGEQYF

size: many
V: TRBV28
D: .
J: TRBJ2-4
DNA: TGTGCCAGCAGTTTCTCTGATTCCGAGGAACAGTACTTC
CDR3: CASSFSDSEEQYF

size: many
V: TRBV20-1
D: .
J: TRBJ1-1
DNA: TGCAGTGCTAGAGGTGCCAGGGGGAACACTGAAGCTTTCTTT
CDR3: CSARGARGNTEAFF

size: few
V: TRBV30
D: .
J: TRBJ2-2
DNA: TGTGCCAGGACTCCACCCCACACCGGGGAGCTGTTTTTT
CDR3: CARTPPHTGELFF

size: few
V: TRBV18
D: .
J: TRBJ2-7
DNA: TGTGCCAGCTCACCCTACAGGGACTCCTACGAGCAGTACTTC
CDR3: CASSPYRDSYEQYF

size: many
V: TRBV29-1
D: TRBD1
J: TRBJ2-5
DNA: TGCAGCGTTGGGCCGGGACAGGTGTCCGGAGAGACCCAGTACTTC
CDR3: CSVGPGQVSGETQYF

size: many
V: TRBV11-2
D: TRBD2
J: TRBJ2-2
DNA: TGTGCCAGCAGCGTAGGACTAGCGGCGAACTCCGGGGAGCTGTTTTTT
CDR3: CASSVGLAANSGELFF

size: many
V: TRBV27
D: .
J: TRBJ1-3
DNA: TGTGCCAGCAAACTCGGAAACACCATATATTTT
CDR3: CASKLGNTIYF

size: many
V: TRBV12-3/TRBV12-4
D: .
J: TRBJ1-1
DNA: TGTGCCAGCAGACCCCGATACAGGAACACTGAAGCTTTCTTT
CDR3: CASRPRYRNTEAFF

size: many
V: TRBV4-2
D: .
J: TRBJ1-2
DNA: TGTGCCAGCAGCCAAGACCGCTTACGTAGTGAATATGGCTACACCTTC
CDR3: CASSQDRLRSEYGYTF

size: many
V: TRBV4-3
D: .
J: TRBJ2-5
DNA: TGCGCCAGCAGCCAAGATAGAGCAGGGTCGAGGGCAGAGACCCAGTACTTC
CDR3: CASSQDRAGSRAETQYF

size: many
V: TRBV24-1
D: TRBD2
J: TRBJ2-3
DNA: TGTGCCACCAGTGTGGTGACTGGAGCGGGAGGCACAGATACGCAGTATTTT
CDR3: CATSVVTGAGGTDTQYF

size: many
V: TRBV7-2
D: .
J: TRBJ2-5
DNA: TGTGCCATCGCCCCCAGGGGCGAGACCCAGTACTTC
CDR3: CAIAPRGETQYF

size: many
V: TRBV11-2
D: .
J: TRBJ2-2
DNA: TGTGCCAGCAGCTTTGGAGGGTTCACCGGGGAGCTGTTTTTT
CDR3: CASSFGGFTGELFF

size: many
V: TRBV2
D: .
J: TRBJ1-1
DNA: TGTGCCAGCAGCGACAAGAACACTGAAGCTTTCTTT
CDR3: CASSDKNTEAFF

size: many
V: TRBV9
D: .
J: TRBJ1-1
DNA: TGTGCCAGCAGCCCGACACAGGGAATTGAAGCTTTCTTT
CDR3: CASSPTQGIEAFF

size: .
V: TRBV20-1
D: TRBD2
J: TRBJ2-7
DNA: TGCAGTGCTAGTGATGTAAGCGGGAGGGCCCAGTACTTC
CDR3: CSASDVSGRAQYF

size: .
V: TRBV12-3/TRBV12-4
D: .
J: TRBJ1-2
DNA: TGTGCCAGCACCCCGGGGAGCCTTCTTAACTATGGCTACACCTTC
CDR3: CASTPGSLLNYGYTF

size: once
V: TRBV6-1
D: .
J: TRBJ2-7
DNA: TGTGCCAGCAGAGGACTTCTCTACGAGCAGTACTTC
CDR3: CASRGLLYEQYF

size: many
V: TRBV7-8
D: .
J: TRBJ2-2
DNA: TGTGCCAGCAGCTTAGGCGGGTACGCCGGGGAGCTGTTTTTT
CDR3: CASSLGGYAGELFF

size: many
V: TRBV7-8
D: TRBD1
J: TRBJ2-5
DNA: TGTGCCAGCAGCCCGAAAGGGACAGCACAAGAGACCCAGTACTTC
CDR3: CASSPKGTAQETQYF

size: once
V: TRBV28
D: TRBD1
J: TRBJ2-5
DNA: TGTGCCAGCAGTTTAATCAGGGGGAGCGAGACCCAGTACTTC
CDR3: CASSLIRGSETQYF

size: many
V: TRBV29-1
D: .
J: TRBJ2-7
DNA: TGCAGCGTTGAGGGGCAGTCGGGCTACGAGCAGTACTTC
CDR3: CSVEGQSGYEQYF

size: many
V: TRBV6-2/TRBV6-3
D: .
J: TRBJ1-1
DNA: TGTGCCAGCAGTTACCGGACAGTGATGAACACTGAAGCTTTCTTT
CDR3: CASSYRTVMNTEAFF

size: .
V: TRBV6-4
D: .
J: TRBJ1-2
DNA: TGTGCCAGCAGTGACACCGGCTACACCTTC
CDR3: CASSDTGYTF

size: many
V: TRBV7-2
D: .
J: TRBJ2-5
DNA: TGTGCCAGCAGCCCCCTTGGCGGCGGGGAGACCCAGTACTTC
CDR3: CASSPLGGGETQYF

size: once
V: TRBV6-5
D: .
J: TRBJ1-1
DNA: TGTGCCAGCAGTTACATTAGCCGTTCTGATGCTTTCTTT
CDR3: CASSYISRSDAFF

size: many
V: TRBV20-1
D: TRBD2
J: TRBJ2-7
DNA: TGCAGTGCTAGAGAGAGTAGCGGGATCAACGAGCAGTACTTC
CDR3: CSARESSGINEQYF

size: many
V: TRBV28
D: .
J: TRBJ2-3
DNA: TGTGCCAGCAGTTTAAGAGGGAACACAGATACGCAGTATTTT
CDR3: CASSLRGNTDTQYF

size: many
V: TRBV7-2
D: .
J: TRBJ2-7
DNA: TGTGCCAGCAGCCCTGAGTCATTTTCCTACGAGCAGTACTTC
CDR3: CASSPESFSYEQYF

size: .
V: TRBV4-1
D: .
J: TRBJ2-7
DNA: TGCGCCAGCAGCCAAGATCTTCCCGTTATGGGATTTCCCTACGAGCAGTACTTC
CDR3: CASSQDLPVMGFPYEQYF

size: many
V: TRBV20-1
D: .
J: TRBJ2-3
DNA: TGCAGTGCTAGAGTGGTTGGGCGGATCACAGATACGCAGTATTTT
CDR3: CSARVVGRITDTQYF

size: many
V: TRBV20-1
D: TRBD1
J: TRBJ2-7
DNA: TGCAGTGCTTGGGACAGCGTTGGGTACGAGCAGTACTTC
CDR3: CSAWDSVGYEQYF

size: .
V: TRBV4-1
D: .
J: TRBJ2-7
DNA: TGCGCCAGCAGCCTAACCCAAGGGACGTCCGAGCAGTACTTC
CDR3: CASSLTQGTSEQYF

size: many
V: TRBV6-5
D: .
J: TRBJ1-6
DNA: TGTGCCAGCAGTTACTCGAGGCCCGGGTTGGGCTCACCCCTCCACTTT
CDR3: CASSYSRPGLGSPLHF

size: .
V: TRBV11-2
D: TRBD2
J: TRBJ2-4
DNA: TGTGCCAGCAGCCCCGGGACTAGCGGGAGGGCGATAAACATTCAGTACTTC
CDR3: CASSPGTSGRAINIQYF

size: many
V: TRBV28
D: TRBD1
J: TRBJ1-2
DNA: TGTGCCAGCAGTTTGTATAGGACAGGCGGCTACACCTTC
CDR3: CASSLYRTGGYTF

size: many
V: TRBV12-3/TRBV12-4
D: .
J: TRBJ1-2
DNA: TGTGCCAGCACCACAACCGAGACAGTCATTGGCTACACCTTC
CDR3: CASTTTETVIGYTF

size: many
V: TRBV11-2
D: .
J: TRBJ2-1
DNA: TGTGCCAGCGGAGCTATAATAGCGCAACTGAGGGAGCAGTTCTTC
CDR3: CASGAIIAQLREQFF

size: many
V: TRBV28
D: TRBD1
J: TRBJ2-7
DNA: TGTGCCAGCACTTCCCGGACAGGGCTTTACGAGCAGTACTTC
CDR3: CASTSRTGLYEQYF

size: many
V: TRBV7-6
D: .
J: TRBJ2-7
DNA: TGTGCCAGCAAAATAAAGGAGCGGGTGAGCTACGAGCAGTACTTC
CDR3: CASKIKERVSYEQYF

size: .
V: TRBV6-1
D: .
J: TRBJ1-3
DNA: TGTGCCAGCAGGCTACCGATGGGTACGGGAAACACCATATATTTT
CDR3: CASRLPMGTGNTIYF

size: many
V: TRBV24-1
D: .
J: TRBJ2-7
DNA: TGTGCCACCAGTGCCTCGCCACAGGTTTTCTCCTACGAGCAGTACTTC
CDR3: CATSASPQVFSYEQYF

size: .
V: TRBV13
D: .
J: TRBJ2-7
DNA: TGTGCCAGCAGCTTAGAGGGGTGGGGGCACGGATCCTACGAGCAGTACTTC
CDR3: CASSLEGWGHGSYEQYF

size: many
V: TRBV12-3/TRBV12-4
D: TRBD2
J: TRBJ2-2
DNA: TGTGCCACCAGGTGGAGCGGGACTACCGGGGAGCTGTTTTTT
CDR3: CATRWSGTTGELFF